One sample yielded the 4 T cell receptor beta chains listed below, sequenced in a study of T cells after yellow fever vaccination. TCRdb re-called the 5' RACE reads through MiXCR, storing one row per CDR3 protein. The sample includes about 360,000 distinct CDR3 sequences, around 6.4% seen only once; the top ten take about 15%. The material sequenced was PBMCs, taken 5 days after the yellow fever booster vaccination. Source of these receptors: a man in his thirties or forties who received the YFV17D yellow fever vaccine.

The chain combines TRBV5-4 with TRBJ2-5; possible D gene TRBD2, 5 bases. The V gene's germline CDR1 is SGHNT and CDR2 YYREEE (reference sequence). There are 15 residues in the CDR3. V dropped 5 bases and J dropped 4 bases, with 18 bases sitting between them. Written as DNA, the CDR3 is TGTGCCAGCAGGCCCGGGTACGGGATCTCAGAGACCCAGTACTTC. Its translation is CASRPGYGISETQYF.

This clonotype was recorded many times. The chain couples TRBV12-3 or TRBV12-4 to TRBJ2-5; D unresolved. V was trimmed by 2 bases and J by 5 bases, leaving 9 bases between them. The CDR3 runs to 13 residues. For the CDR3, the DNA is TGTGCCAGCAGTTTATTTAGGACCGAGACCCAGTACTTC. As protein: CASSLFRTETQYF.

This clonotype was found a few times. V gene TRBV6-5 combines with J gene TRBJ2-7; D gene uncertain. The CDR3 sequence is 15 residues long. The V gene's germline CDR1 is MNHEY and CDR2 SVGAGI. Trimming left V 0 bases short and J 2 bases short, with 11 bases between. CDR3 protein: CASSYSSLKPYEQYF. CDR3 in DNA: TGTGCCAGCAGTTACTCGTCACTAAAACCCTACGAGCAGTACTTC.

This sequence joins TRBV11-2 and TRBJ2-3; 7 bases fit TRBD1. Germline V gene data show CDR1 as SGHAT and CDR2 as FQNNGV. With 3 bases clipped from V and 0 bases from J, the junction kept 15 bases outside the gene matches. This CDR3 contains 19 residues. Here the CDR3 DNA reads TGTGCCAGCAGCTTCCCAGGGGGACATCTGGACGATAGCACAGATACGCAGTATTTT. Residues: CASSFPGGHLDDSTDTQYF.